This TCR beta chain is from a study of CD8 T cells in ankylosing spondylitis. The study's findings and limits: CD8+ disease-linked clones were present at relatively low frequencies in blood.

This clonotype was seen at least ten times. The antigen is unknown. The CDR3 is 13 amino acids. Trimming removed 0 bases at V and 8 bases at J, with 9 bases between. Germline-derived CDR1 and CDR2 are SGDLS and YYNGEE. TCRdb itself ran the 5' RACE reads through MiXCR, one entry per CDR3 protein. The top ten clones hold 4.6% of a sample with roughly 39,000 distinct CDR3 sequences, roughly 2.5% of them seen once. This chain links TRBV9 with TRBJ2-1; D may match TRBD1 or TRBD2 (6 bases each). The sample consisted of blood, either unsorted or a sorted T cell fraction (not recorded which). This clonotype was obtained from a male donor with ankylosing spondylitis or in good health (not recorded which). CDR3 amino acids: CASSVAGAYEQFF. The DNA for the CDR3 is TGTGCCAGCAGCGTAGCGGGGGCCTATGAGCAGTTCTTC.